The clone carrying this TCR beta chain has at least ten counts. Its matching antigen is unknown. TCRdb processed the RT-PCR reads anew with MiXCR; each CDR3 protein has one entry. This table has 400,000 to 650,000 distinct CDR3 sequences, approximately 7.7% appearing once. The sample comes from a study of response to subunit inactivated influenza vaccine. Notes on the study in general: The authors put forward the suggestion that each seasonal influenza vaccination may bring in only a limited number of new T cells.

Germline assignment: CDR1 MNHEY and CDR2 SVGAGI. The CDR3 totals 15 residues. V lost 2 bases, J lost 8 bases, and 4 bases stayed unmatched. The sequencing used PBMCs from blood, collected roughly 24 months after vaccination. This receptor was identified in a man between 50 and 75 years old who received an inactivated influenza vaccine. This sequence joins TRBV6-5 and TRBJ1-6; 9 positions match TRBD1. As DNA, the CDR3 is TGTGCCAGCAGTTACACTGGACAGGGGTATTCACCCCTCCACTTT. Amino acids: CASSYTGQGYSPLHF.